This T cell receptor (beta chain) was documented in a study of T cell repertoires in cytomegalovirus infection. Turning to the study itself: Through public TCR beta signatures, both CMV infection and matching HLA type were indicated. Study-level points and caveats: The study identified carriers of CMV plus the relevant HLA from cumulative public TCR beta family frequency. In two of eight donors, the top clonotype was HLA-C-restricted CMV-specific.

This clonotype was detected only a few times. Its specificity is unknown. The CDR3 loop spans 14 amino acids. The germline gives CDR1 DFQATT, CDR2 SNEGSKA (reference sequence). V dropped 6 bases and J dropped 2; count of bases not matched to a gene: 7. One entry per CDR3 protein results from TCRdb running MiXCR on the reads. The sample shows just under 300,000 distinct CDR3 sequences, about 8.8% of them seen only once. This clonotype was sampled from a human donor in good health (CMV status not recorded). Some clones in this sample may be carry-over from other donors' samples. Sequencing used PBMCs. V usage is TRBV20-1 and J usage is TRBJ2-7; TRBD2 agrees at 10 bases. CDR3 sequence: CSAGTSGATYEQYV. CDR3 nucleotide sequence: TGCAGTGCGGGTACTAGCGGGGCAACCTACGAGCAGTACGTC.